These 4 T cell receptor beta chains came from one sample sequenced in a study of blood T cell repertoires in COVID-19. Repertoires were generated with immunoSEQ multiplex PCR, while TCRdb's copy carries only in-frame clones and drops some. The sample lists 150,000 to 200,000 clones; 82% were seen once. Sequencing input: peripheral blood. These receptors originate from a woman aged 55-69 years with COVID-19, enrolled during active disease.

The CDR3 region is CASSEDGGGTYNEQFF. In nucleotides, the CDR3 is TGTGCCAGCAGTGAAGACGGCGGGGGAACGTACAATGAGCAGTTCTTC. V usage is TRBV2 and J usage is TRBJ2-1; 7 nucleotides line up with TRBD2. The germline V gene has CDR1 SNHLY and CDR2 FYNNEI. This CDR3 contains 16 residues. Trimming took 1 base from V and 4 from J; bases not matched to a gene: 7.

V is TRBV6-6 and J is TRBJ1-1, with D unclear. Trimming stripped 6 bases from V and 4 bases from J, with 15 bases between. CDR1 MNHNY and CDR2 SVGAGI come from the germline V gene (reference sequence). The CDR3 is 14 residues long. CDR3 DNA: TGTGCCAGCAGGAAGCAGGATTTTGGCACTGAAGCTTTCTTT. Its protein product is CASRKQDFGTEAFF.

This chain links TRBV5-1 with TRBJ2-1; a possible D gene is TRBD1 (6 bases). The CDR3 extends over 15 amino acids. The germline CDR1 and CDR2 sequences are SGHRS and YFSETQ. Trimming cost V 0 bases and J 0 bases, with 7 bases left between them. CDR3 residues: CASSLEQGSYNEQFF. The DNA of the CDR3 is TGCGCCAGCAGCTTGGAACAGGGCTCCTACAATGAGCAGTTCTTC.

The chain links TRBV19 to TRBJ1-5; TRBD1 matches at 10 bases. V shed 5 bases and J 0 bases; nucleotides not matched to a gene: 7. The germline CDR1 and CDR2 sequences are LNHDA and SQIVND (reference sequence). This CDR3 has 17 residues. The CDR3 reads CASSARTGGNSNQPQHF. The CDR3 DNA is TGTGCCAGTAGTGCCCGGACAGGGGGTAATAGCAATCAGCCCCAGCATTTT.